The present TCR beta chain was sequenced within a study of blood T cells in healthy people across ages (dated by TCRdb to 2013 to 2016). For the study in its entirety: In model experiments, roughly one uniquely barcoded TCR beta cDNA molecule per two T cells was captured by template switching. The study measured age-related changes in TCR beta repertoire diversity using deep sequencing normalized with unique cDNA molecular identifiers. The study analyzed two additional independent replicas of 1 million unique cDNA reads from the same blood draw for two donors, one aged 18 to 29 and one aged 80 or older. To avoid experimental bias, donors of different ages were spread randomly across the sequencing lanes. The donors were split into four age groups: young (average around 15 years), middle-aged (about 40), aged (approximately 59) and long-lived (roughly 77).

Donors were roughly 40 systemically healthy Caucasian individuals from Russia aged roughly 6 to 100 years. Each donor gave ten milliliters of peripheral blood, drawn into EDTA-treated Vacutainer tubes. PBMCs were isolated by Ficoll-Paque density-gradient centrifugation, with at least 7 million obtained per sample. Total RNA, at least 6 micrograms per sample, was extracted from PBMCs with Trizol reagent. The percentages of naive CD45RAhigh/CD27high T cells were determined by flow cytometry on a PBMC aliquot from every donor. What the study reported, not specific to this receptor: Conclusive comparison of naive and antigen-experienced compartments was prevented by the profiling of bulk unsorted PBMCs. The long-lived group showed more naive CD4+ T cells, fewer expanded clones and increased TCR diversity than the aged group, suggesting age selection. Estimates of total diversity from one million sequenced T cells were regarded as lower bounds and underestimates. The percentage of naive T cells measured by flow cytometry correlated strongly with observed TCR beta diversity. Donor CMV infection status was unknown, potentially confounding age-related changes in expanded clonotypes. As age increased, observed TCR beta diversity per million T cells dropped in a roughly linear way, and a significant reduction was already evident by age about 36.

As to this clonotype: The antigen it recognizes is unknown. Per-base qualities were not stored, and no clone one base away is much larger.

For this chain, trimming is 2 bases at the V end and 3 bases at the J end, and the number of junction bases without a gene match is 4. Taken from the germline V gene (reference sequence), the CDR1 and CDR2 loops are DFQATT and SNEGSKA. The CDR3 has 15 amino acids, counting the end cysteine and phenylalanine. Just the 45-base CDR3 DNA is kept, in frame starting at base 1. Library preparation was by 5' RACE. Sequencing instrument: Illumina HiSeq 2500. A second 7 to 11 cycle PCR used a sample-barcoded 5' primer and a J-beta primer mix. Each TCR beta cDNA molecule received a unique molecular identifier from a template-switch 5' adaptor carrying 12 random nucleotides. Each sample yielded at least 2.5 million CDR3-containing paired-end reads. First-strand cDNA synthesis was performed from all RNA using the Mint cDNA synthesis kit, with priming by a TRBC-specific oligonucleotide. Following uracil-DNA glycosylase treatment, all cDNA underwent a first 18-cycle PCR with the universal primers M1SS and BC2_uni_R. As for the authors' bioinformatics: For normalization, 1 million high-quality reads were randomly selected from each sample, with every read carrying a distinct molecular identifier. Instead of being binned into consensus sequences, reads with shared molecular identifiers were discarded. CDR3 identification, clonotype clustering and error correction used MiTCR with a Q25 quality threshold and the strictest error-elimination algorithm. A nonparametric unseen species model with Euler transformation was used to estimate lower-bound total TCR beta diversity. TCRdb itself trimmed the public reads at Q25 with fastp, ran MiXCR and retained productive beta chains. Duplicate CDR3 protein sequences are folded into a single record with the most common DNA and genes. These V and J calls are TCRdb output, not the study's own analysis. A total of about 680,000 distinct CDR3 sequences appear in this sample, 45% to 50% of them only once. Roughly 34% of the sample comes from the top ten.

The chain was built from TRBV20-1 and TRBJ2-5; 12 middle bases align to TRBD2. The sequenced sample was blood. This receptor was taken from a woman aged 55-70 years in good health. The CDR3 protein sequence reads: CSARWTSGVKETQYF. In nucleotide form, the sequence is TGCAGTGCTAGATGGACTAGCGGGGTAAAAGAGACCCAGTACTTC.